The 10 T cell receptor beta chains below all came from one sample that was sequenced in a study of kidney transplant recipient with SARS-CoV-2 infection. TCRdb ran MiXCR on the reads and lists one entry per CDR3 protein. The sample carries under 300,000 distinct CDR3 sequences, around 28% recorded once. The sequencing used a blood sample, collected at baseline and around day 110 from a kidney transplant recipient. These receptors all stem from a male patient aged 25-45 years who had COVID-19 and was a kidney transplant recipient. Some T cells may be transferred from the graft donor.

In the case of this clonotype: A much larger clone differs by one base, so this may be a read error. The chain combines TRBV5-6 with TRBJ2-4; no firm D call. TRBJ2-7 matches the DNA end more closely, so the J call is doubtful. The CDR3 extends over 15 amino acids. Germline V gene data show CDR1 as SGHDT and CDR2 as YYEEEE. In DNA form, the CDR3 reads TGTGCCAGCAGCTTGGGCCTTGGGCCCTACCACGAGCAGTACTTC. Translation: CASSLGLGPYHEQYF.

For this clonotype: A much larger clone differs from this one at a single base, so this may be a read error. This sequence joins TRBV28 and TRBJ2-4; 9 bases line up with TRBD2. The J call may be wrong; the DNA end is better matched by TRBJ2-7. Germline CDR1 is MDHEN and CDR2 is SYDVKM. There are 17 residues in the CDR3. CDR3 residues: CDSSSGGASGIGDEQYF. CDR3 sequence (DNA): TGTGACAGCAGCTCCGGAGGCGCTAGCGGGATAGGCGACGAGCAGTACTTC.

This clonotype was recorded a few times. The chain is built from TRBV3-2 and TRBJ2-1; the table gives TRBD2 as D, unverified against the DNA. TRBV3-2 is tagged as a pseudogene. The CDR3 contains 14 residues. For the CDR3, the DNA is TGTGCCAGCAGCCAAGCTGCGGGAGGAGGTGAGCAGTTCTTC. It translates to CASSQAAGGGEQFF.

Many counts were recorded for this clonotype. The V and J genes are TRBV6-4 and TRBJ1-1; D ambiguous. The V gene's germline CDR1 is MRHNA and CDR2 SNTAGT. This CDR3 contains 13 residues. V was pared by 0 bases and J by 5 bases, with 7 bases between. CDR3 sequence: CASSDSRGTEAFF. CDR3 DNA: TGTGCCAGCAGTGACTCGAGAGGTACTGAAGCTTTCTTT.

This clonotype was seen many times. The chain links TRBV5-1 to TRBJ2-3; no firm D call. V lost 7 bases and J 5 bases, leaving 14 bases between the germline ends. The V gene's germline CDR1 is SGHRS and CDR2 YFSETQ. This CDR3 spans 13 amino acids. The CDR3 region is CASVLVLGDTQYF. The CDR3 bases are TGCGCCAGCGTCTTGGTGCTGGGAGATACGCAGTATTTT.

With respect to this clonotype: A clone one base away is much larger, so this may be a read error. The V call is TRBV24-1, the J call TRBJ2-1; D gene unclear. Germline V gene sequence: CDR1 KGHDR, CDR2 SFDVKD. The CDR3 has 11 amino acids. V lost 6 bases to trimming and J lost 12 bases, with 11 bases between them. CDR3 sequence (DNA): TGTGCCACCAGTAATGGGGAAGGGCAGTTCTTC. Its translation is CATSNGEGQFF.

Concerning this clonotype itself: A read error is possible here, since a much larger clone lies one base away. The rearrangement joins TRBV5-5 to TRBJ1-4; TRBD1 agrees at 7 bases. The CDR3 length is 14 residues. Per germline, CDR1 SGHKS and CDR2 YYEKEE (reference sequence). The V gene end was trimmed by 0 bases and the J gene end by 13 bases; junction bases not matched to a gene: 9. The DNA for the CDR3 is TGTGCCAGCAGCTTGGAGACAGGGACAGAAGGACTGTTTTTT. It yields the protein CASSLETGTEGLFF.

The gene calls are TRBV7-1 and TRBJ1-2; D gene uncertain. TRBV7-1 qualifies as an ORF whose function is uncertain. Trimming pared 5 bases from V and 4 bases from J, leaving 23 bases between. CDR3 length equals 17 residues. CDR3 protein: CASSDLFHEGKTYGYTF. CDR3 bases: TGTGCCAGCAGCGACCTATTTCACGAGGGAAAGACCTATGGCTACACCTTC.

With regard to this clonotype: The DNA is omitted, as the CDR3 cannot be located on it reliably, and the CDR3 follows TCRdb's listing. The V call is TRBV7-5, the J call TRBJ1-2. TRBV7-5 is annotated as a pseudogene. Termini included, the CDR3 measures 19 amino acids. The CDR3 spells CISVPEYSAEVGKTYGYTF.

This clonotype was seen ten or more times. The rearrangement links TRBV20-1 to TRBJ2-7, with 9 bases aligning to TRBD2. The germline V gene has CDR1 DFQATT and CDR2 SNEGSKA (reference sequence). J gave up 6 bases and V 7 bases, and 7 bases lay outside the gene matches. CDR3 length equals 12 residues. For the CDR3, the DNA is TGCAGTGGGCTAGCGGGAAGGATCGAGCAGTACTTC. Its translation is CSGLAGRIEQYF.